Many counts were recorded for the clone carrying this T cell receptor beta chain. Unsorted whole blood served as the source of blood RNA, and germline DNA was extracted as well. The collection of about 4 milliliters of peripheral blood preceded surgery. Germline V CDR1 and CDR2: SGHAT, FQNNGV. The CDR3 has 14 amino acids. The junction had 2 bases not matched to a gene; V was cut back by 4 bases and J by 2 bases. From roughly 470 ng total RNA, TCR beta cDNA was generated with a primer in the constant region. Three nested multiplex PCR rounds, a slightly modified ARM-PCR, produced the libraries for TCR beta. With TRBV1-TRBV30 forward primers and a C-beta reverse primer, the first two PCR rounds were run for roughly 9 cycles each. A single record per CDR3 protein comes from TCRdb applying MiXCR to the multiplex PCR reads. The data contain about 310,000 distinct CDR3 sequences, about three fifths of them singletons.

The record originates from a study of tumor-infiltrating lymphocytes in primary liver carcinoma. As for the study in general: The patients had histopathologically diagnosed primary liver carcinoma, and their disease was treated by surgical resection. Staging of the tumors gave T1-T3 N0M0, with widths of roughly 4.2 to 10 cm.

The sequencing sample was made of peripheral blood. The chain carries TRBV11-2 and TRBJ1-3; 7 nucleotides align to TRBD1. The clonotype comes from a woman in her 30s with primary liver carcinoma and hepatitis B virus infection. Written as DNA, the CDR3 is TGTGCCAGCAGCTCTGGGACAGCTGGAAACACCATATATTTT. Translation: CASSSGTAGNTIYF.